The present TCR beta chain was sequenced within a study of PD-L1 blockade in urothelial cancer. Study details: Patients took up atezolizumab in 2014 at 1,200 mg intravenously every 3 weeks. Prior chemotherapy ranged from 0 to 3 regimens per patient.

Study conclusions and caveats: Pretreatment clonality of the blood TCR repertoire below the median was predictive of superior survival.

Germline lookup yields CDR1 MNHEY and CDR2 SMNVEV (reference sequence). V trimming: 7 bases; J trimming: 3 bases; junction bases outside the gene matches: 12. This CDR3 is built from 17 residues. Time point denoted: peripheral blood 6 weeks after treatment start. The method was immunoSEQ multiplex PCR; TCRdb's version includes in-frame clones alone and lacks a portion of them. The data contain tens of thousands of clones, roughly 84% of them singletons. A remark on this clone: The antigen remains undetermined.

The rearrangement uses TRBV27 and TRBJ2-1; TRBD2 matches at 10 bases. The specimen comprised PBMCs, sampled around atezolizumab (anti-PD-L1) treatment. This receptor was identified in a man over 45 with urothelial cancer. CDR3 sequence reads: CASTSGLAGDNYNEQFF. CDR3 coding DNA: TGTGCCAGCACCTCCGGCCTAGCGGGAGACAACTACAATGAGCAGTTCTTC.